This T cell receptor beta chain was sequenced in a study of shared clonotypes between healthy human individuals (TCRdb year 2020). In the study overall: Two women and three men aged 18 to 49 years were included in the cohort. To estimate repertoire size and how much clonotype sharing occurs between individuals, the study deeply sequenced the blood TCR repertoires of about 5 healthy adults. For each donor, three plates each were used for CD4 naive and CD4 memory, two plates were used for CD8 naive, and one plate was used for CD8 memory. Per donor, leukapheresis produced somewhere between about 0.94 and 9.5 billion PBMCs. To increase sequencing depth and limit assay-specific biases, different laboratories used diverse techniques to prepare libraries and sequence TCR repertoires.

Healthy HIV-negative adults with no recently reported acute infections or vaccinations were included as donors. Only Caucasian adults living in Nashville, Tennessee, USA were represented among the donors. CD4+ T cells were enriched through magnetic negative selection, after which naive cells were positively selected on CD45RA and the remaining negative fraction served as the memory subset. Blood was collected by leukapheresis, and PBMCs were isolated by Ficoll-Histopaque density gradient centrifugation and then cryopreserved in liquid nitrogen vapor phase. Analytical flow cytometry was used to check the purity and quantity of every magnetically sorted T cell population. Genomic DNA was isolated from every sorted fraction and measured by UV absorbance on a Nanodrop 2000c. Results and caveats for the whole study, not just this receptor: Even with the large sequencing depth, rarefaction of the sorted-subset datasets indicated that sequencing was incomplete. Sampling was restricted to blood, and TCR repertoires in tissue are likely to differ from TCR repertoires in blood. Pairwise subsampling led to the expectation that sequencing depth would affect the degree of clonotype sharing among donors. Because the study included only a small number of donors, the genetic and exposure-history diversity represented was limited. Compared with non-shared clonotypes, clonotypes shared by all four sorted-subset donors had higher generation probabilities. Naive subsets generally had larger estimated clonotype richness than memory subsets. Across four donors, about 4.5% of naive CD4, 3% to 3.5% of naive CD8, about 2% of memory CD4, and roughly 0.41% of memory CD8 clonotypes were shared.

The CDR1 and CDR2 encoded by the germline V gene are SNHLY and FYNNEI. The CDR3 runs 13 amino acids, cysteine and phenylalanine included. Only the CDR3 DNA stays, 39 bases, in frame from base 1. The junction carries 9 bases between V and J, which are trimmed by 5 bases and 5 bases respectively. This clone was recorded many times. Its specific antigen is unknown. The record has no base qualities; no much larger clone is one base away. Using the deep immunoSEQ assay, multiplex PCR amplified TCR CDR3 regions from genomic DNA. For each cell subset, the extracted genomic DNA was distributed evenly across all wells of several immunoSEQ 96-well plates, and each plate served as one replicate. For sorted subsets, each replicate PCR was loaded with roughly 0.2 ug genomic DNA, equivalent to about 33,000 T cell genomes. Purified libraries were quantified with a Qubit 3.0 fluorometer, sized on a Bioanalyzer 2100, and re-quantified with the KAPA Library Quantification kit. A separate single-read 150-cycle Illumina NextSeq 550 flow cell was used to sequence each immunoSEQ 96-well plate. Per the original workflow: The immunoSEQ output contained only junctional sequences without quality scores, so filtering could not match that applied to full-length reads. Sequences were annotated with PyIR, a Python wrapper for IgBLAST v1.9, using IMGT germline references to assign V/J genes and CDR3. Reads with weak V/J assignments (E-value above 1e-6), missing CDR3, stop codons, out-of-frame junctions, or ambiguous translated residues were removed. V3J clonotypes were defined as sequences sharing an identical inferred V gene, J gene, and CDR3 amino acid sequence. Percentage overlap between repertoires was calculated by dividing the number of shared unique clonotypes by the size of the smaller repertoire. Richness of each repertoire was evaluated using RTK rarefaction, the Chao1 estimator, and Recon v2.1 estimates of unobserved clonotypes. OLGA was used to compute generation probabilities for all TCRbeta clonotypes that the gDNA method yielded from several donors. In TCRdb, the immuneACCESS table is reduced to in-frame sequences with V and J assigned. These tables do not hold every clone; where another copy was compared, an unresolved V gene accounts for under half, and the others remain unexplained. That table is the source of V, J and clone size, and D and trimming were worked out from the DNA. In this sample the table shows fewer than 850,000 clones, around 72% of which occur a single time. The biggest ten clones account for approximately 1.8% of the sample.

The origin of this receptor is a woman in her twenties or thirties in good health. The receptor chain draws on TRBV2 and TRBJ2-2; the D gene is possibly TRBD1, with 5 bases matching. The sample comprised memory CD4+ T cells sorted from blood. The sample's cell subset or site label is to be understood as: CD45RA-negative fraction. The CDR3 sequence is CASSLQETGELFF. The nucleotide sequence reads TGTGCCAGCAGTCTACAGGAGACCGGGGAGCTGTTTTTT.